The 23 T cell receptor beta chains given below trace back to one sample, sequenced in a study of STAT5B mutations in CD4+ large granular lymphocyte leukemia. Produced via immunoSEQ multiplex PCR; TCRdb's table is partial and in-frame only. The repertoire includes fewer than 40,000 clones, 76% of them detected once, and more than 6% sits in the top ten. Sequenced input: CD4+ T cells from blood buffy coats. The receptors were gathered from a human donor in good health.

The V call is TRBV10-2, the J call TRBJ2-5, with 11 positions matching TRBD2. CDR1 is WSHSY and CDR2 is SAAADI in the germline V gene. This CDR3 has 15 amino acids. V shed 0 bases and J 4 bases; nucleotides not matched to a gene: 1. CDR3 sequence: CASSESSGRAETQYF. DNA of the CDR3: TGCGCCAGCAGTGAGTCTAGCGGGAGGGCAGAGACCCAGTACTTC.

This chain joins TRBV5-4 and TRBJ1-5, with D perhaps TRBD1 (6 bases). CDR3 length: 16 residues. With 4 bases removed from V and 4 bases from J, the gap between germline ends came to 18 bases. Germline values: CDR1 SGHNT, CDR2 YYREEE (reference sequence). This chain's CDR3 is CASSHGGTFPNQPQHF. CDR3 DNA sequence: TGTGCCAGCAGCCACGGCGGGACATTTCCTAATCAGCCCCAGCATTTT.

V gene TRBV6-6 combines with J gene TRBJ2-6; the match to TRBD1 covers 8 bases. The CDR3 extends over 16 amino acids. The germline CDR1 and CDR2 sequences are MNHNY and SVGAGI (reference sequence). With 3 bases clipped from V and 2 bases from J, the junction kept 3 bases outside the gene matches. CDR3 nucleotides: TGTGCCAGCAGTTATCCGACAGGGGCTGGGGCCAACGTCCTGACTTTC. Translating it yields CASSYPTGAGANVLTF.

The V gene is TRBV2, the J gene TRBJ2-1; D gene ambiguous. The CDR3 covers 13 residues. Germline V gene sequence: CDR1 SNHLY, CDR2 FYNNEI. V shed 4 bases and J shed 10 bases, with 14 bases lying between them. Written as DNA, the CDR3 is TGTGCCAGCAGTGGTGGGGTCCGGGTGGAGCAGTTCTTC. As protein: CASSGGVRVEQFF.

The chain has TRBV7-2 and TRBJ1-5, with TRBD1 matching over 7 bases. Germline V gene sequence: CDR1 SGHTA, CDR2 FQGNSA. The CDR3 runs 15 residues. With 1 base clipped from V and 6 bases from J, the junction kept 6 bases outside the gene matches. The CDR3 bases are TGTGCCAGCAGCTTAGGAGCCTCAGGGGGTCAGCCCCAGCATTTT. Protein: CASSLGASGGQPQHF.

The rearrangement joins TRBV7-8 to TRBJ1-3; no clear D. There are 13 residues in the CDR3. The V end was cut by 5 bases, the J end by 4 bases, with 9 bases between. Germline V gives CDR1 SGHVS, CDR2 FQNEAQ. CDR3 amino acids: CASSITQGNTIYF. The CDR3, as DNA: TGTGCCAGCAGCATAACCCAGGGAAACACCATATATTTT.

The gene calls are TRBV5-1 and TRBJ2-5, with D possibly called TRBD1 or TRBD2 (6 bases each). Germline V gene sequence: CDR1 SGHRS, CDR2 YFSETQ. This CDR3 is built from 11 residues. V dropped 6 bases and J dropped 5 bases, with 8 bases sitting between them. The CDR3 bases are TGCGCCAGCATAGGGGGGGAGACCCAGTACTTC. Translated, it gives CASIGGETQYF. Together with reference TRBV5-1 and TRBJ2-5, the CDR3 gives the full variable domain: KAGVTQTPRYLIKTRGQQVTLSCSPISGHRSVSWYQQTPGQGLQFLFEYFSETQRNKGNFPGRFSGRQFSNSRSEMNVSTLELGDSALYLCASIGGETQYFGPGTRLLVL.

The chain carries TRBV4-1 and TRBJ1-5; D uncertain. CDR1 is MGHRA and CDR2 is YSYEKL in the germline V gene. This CDR3 spans 14 amino acids. V lost 0 bases and J 3 bases, leaving 6 bases between the germline ends. The CDR3 DNA follows: TGCGCCAGCAGCCAAGATCCCATCAATCAGCCCCAGCATTTT. It specifies CASSQDPINQPQHF.

This clone has just a few counts. V gene TRBV4-2 combines with J gene TRBJ1-4; D gene unclear. Germline V gene sequence: CDR1 LGHNA, CDR2 YNFKEQ. Trimming removed 1 base at V and 8 bases at J, with 11 bases between. The CDR3 sequence is 14 residues long. The CDR3 loop is CASSQVEQQEKLFF. The CDR3 bases are TGTGCCAGCAGCCAAGTTGAACAGCAAGAAAAACTGTTTTTT.

The chain employs TRBV7-2 and TRBJ2-1, with 11 bases matching TRBD2. Trimming removed 1 base from V and 10 bases from J; junction bases left unmatched: 3. This CDR3 comprises 14 residues. The germline V gene encodes CDR1 SGHTA and CDR2 FQGNSA. The CDR3 bases are TGTGCCAGCAGCTTAGACCTAGCGGGAGGCGAGCAGTTCTTC. Amino acids: CASSLDLAGGEQFF.

The chain combines TRBV19 with TRBJ1-5; 7 nucleotides line up with TRBD1. Germline trimming cut 5 bases from V and 2 bases from J; bases unmatched to any gene: 6. Germline CDR1 and CDR2: LNHDA and SQIVND (reference sequence). This CDR3 is built from 15 residues. The CDR3 bases are TGTGCCAGTAGTTCACAGGGGTTGGGCAATCAGCCCCAGCATTTT. Translating it yields CASSSQGLGNQPQHF.

A remark on this clone: The conserved final phenylalanine or tryptophan is absent from the CDR3, which likely points to a read error. V is TRBV6-6 and J is TRBJ2-7; D is undetermined. The germline V and J ends were trimmed by 0 bases and 9 bases, with 12 bases remaining between them. The germline gives CDR1 MNHNY, CDR2 SVGAGI (reference sequence). The length of the CDR3 is 13 residues. CDR3 in DNA: TGTGCCAGCAGTTACTCGAATTGGGATCGGCAGTACCTC. This sequence encodes CASSYSNWDRQYL.

The chain links TRBV19 to TRBJ2-3; D is perhaps TRBD1 (6 bases). In germline, CDR1 is LNHDA, CDR2 SQIVND (reference sequence). There are 17 residues in the CDR3. V lost 5 bases, J lost 2 bases, and 20 bases lay in between. The CDR3 region has the DNA TGTGCCAGTAGTCGCCAGACCGGGACACATCTCACAGATACGCAGTATTTT. Its translation: CASSRQTGTHLTDTQYF.

The chain carries TRBV18 and TRBJ1-2; no clear D. Between the trimmed V and J ends, which lost 2 bases and 3 bases, there was a span of 13 bases. Germline lookup yields CDR1 KGHSH and CDR2 LQKENI. CDR3 length: 15 amino acids. CDR3 DNA: TGTGCCAGCTCACCAACGGCCGGGGATCACTATGGCTACACCTTC. Amino acids: CASSPTAGDHYGYTF.

The table lists this clone with a count of one. This chain connects TRBV12-5 to TRBJ1-4; a weak D match, TRBD1 (6 bases). Germline CDR1 and CDR2: LGHNT and FRNRAP. The length of the CDR3 is 14 residues. Trimming stripped 5 bases from V and 4 bases from J, with 11 bases between. CDR3 sequence reads: CASGPGHNNEKLFF. The CDR3 coding sequence is TGTGCTAGTGGTCCGGGACATAATAATGAAAAACTGTTTTTT.

The CDR3 DNA is TGCGCCAGCAGCTTGGGACTAGTAGGTTCCGCAGATACGCAGTATTTT. Translated, it gives CASSLGLVGSADTQYF. The V gene is TRBV5-1, the J gene TRBJ2-3; D is perhaps TRBD2 (6 bases). Trimming removed 0 bases from V and 4 bases from J, with 15 bases in between. Germline CDR1 SGHRS, CDR2 YFSETQ. The CDR3 is 16 residues long.

The chain combines TRBV19 with TRBJ2-6; the match to TRBD1 covers 7 bases. This CDR3 is 15 amino acids long. Germline CDR1 reads LNHDA; CDR2 reads SQIVND (reference sequence). V shed 5 bases and J 3 bases; nucleotides not matched to a gene: 4. CDR3 DNA: TGTGCCAGTAGTTCGACAGGGCTTGGGGCCAACGTCCTGACTTTC. It translates to CASSSTGLGANVLTF.

This clone appeared a single time. The genes are TRBV5-1 and TRBJ1-5; 10 bases fit TRBD1. Trimming removed 3 bases from V and 4 bases from J; junction bases left unmatched: 4. The CDR3 is made up of 15 amino acids. Germline CDR1 is SGHRS and CDR2 is YFSETQ. The CDR3 nucleotides are TGCGCCAGCAGCTCCGGGACAGGGGATAATCAGCCCCAGCATTTT. Translated, it gives CASSSGTGDNQPQHF.

The chain recombines TRBV7-2 with TRBJ2-5; a weak D match, TRBD1 (6 bases). Trimming left V 5 bases short and J 6 bases short, with 13 bases between. Germline lookup yields CDR1 SGHTA and CDR2 FQGNSA. The CDR3 contains 13 residues. The CDR3 protein is CASSPDSGQTQYF. CDR3 bases: TGTGCCAGCAGCCCGGACAGCGGACAGACCCAGTACTTC.

This sequence joins TRBV4-1 and TRBJ2-5, with a possible D match to TRBD2 (6 bases). CDR1 and CDR2 (germline): MGHRA, YSYEKL. The V and J ends lost 0 bases and 2 bases respectively, with 10 bases between them. CDR3 length: 15 residues. In DNA, the CDR3 is TGCGCCAGCAGCCAAGAGGGCGGGGATCAAGAGACCCAGTACTTC. This translates into CASSQEGGDQETQYF.

The chain carries TRBV10-1 and TRBJ2-5; D possibly uses TRBD1 or TRBD2 (6 bases each). Germline lookup yields CDR1 WNHNN and CDR2 SYGVQD (reference sequence). The CDR3 loop spans 14 amino acids. V lost 6 bases, J lost 2 bases, and 13 bases lay in between. The CDR3 loop is CASSGGTKQETQYF. For the CDR3, the DNA is TGCGCCAGCAGCGGAGGGACAAAACAAGAGACCCAGTACTTC.

The rearrangement links TRBV19 to TRBJ1-3; D is unresolved. CDR3 length equals 16 residues. The germline V and J ends were trimmed by 5 bases and 6 bases, with 20 bases remaining between them. Germline CDR1 LNHDA, CDR2 SQIVND (reference sequence). As DNA, the CDR3 is TGTGCCAGTAGTCTTTCTATGCTCTGGCTTGTAAACACCATATATTTT. It is translated as CASSLSMLWLVNTIYF.

The chain links TRBV5-6 to TRBJ2-5; TRBD2 aligns across 7 bases. The CDR3 loop spans 19 amino acids. From germline, CDR1 is SGHDT and CDR2 YYEEEE. Trimming cost V 3 bases and J 2 bases; bases outside gene matches: 19. The CDR3 protein is CASSWISSGLAEKQETQYF. The DNA of the CDR3 is TGTGCCAGCAGCTGGATCTCGTCCGGCCTAGCGGAGAAACAAGAGACCCAGTACTTC.